Presented here are 14 T cell receptor beta chains from one specimen sequenced in a study of patients and donors after allogeneic stem cell transplantation. TCRdb re-called the RT-PCR reads with MiXCR, one entry per CDR3 protein. The sample includes approximately 200,000 distinct CDR3 sequences, 41% of them seen just once. Sequencing was performed on blood, either unsorted or a sorted T cell fraction (not recorded which). Every receptor here comes from a human donor who was either an allogeneic HSCT recipient or a stem cell or donor lymphocyte infusion donor (not recorded which). It is not recorded whose cells these are; they may come from a transplant donor.

This clonotype appeared many times. The chain joins TRBV29-1 to TRBJ1-1; D uncertain. The germline V and J ends were trimmed by 4 bases and 0 bases, with 12 bases remaining between them. Germline values: CDR1 SQVTM, CDR2 ANQGSEA. The CDR3 is made up of 14 amino acids. The CDR3: CSVVGRYMNTEAFF. In DNA form, the CDR3 reads TGCAGCGTTGTAGGACGGTACATGAACACTGAAGCTTTCTTT.

The chain links TRBV5-1 to TRBJ2-7; 8 bases match TRBD1. The CDR3 has 14 residues. V shed 4 bases and J 2 bases; nucleotides not matched to a gene: 5. CDR1 and CDR2 from the germline V gene are SGHRS and YFSETQ. CDR3 DNA: TGCGCCAGCAGCCCGGAGACAGGGGCCTACGAGCAGTACTTC. Its protein is CASSPETGAYEQYF.

The chain links TRBV28 to TRBJ1-4; 8 bases fit TRBD1. J was trimmed by 10 bases and V by 10 bases; bases with no gene match: 11. CDR1 is MDHEN and CDR2 is SYDVKM in the germline V gene. The CDR3 is 13 residues long. The CDR3 region has the DNA TGTGCCATTAGTACAGGGGGGGAGGGAAAACTGTTTTTT. It is translated as CAISTGGEGKLFF.

This chain uses TRBV27 with TRBJ1-1, with D possibly being TRBD1 (5 bases). This CDR3 is built from 14 residues. CDR1 is MNHEY and CDR2 is SMNVEV in the germline V gene (reference sequence). The V gene lost 4 bases and the J gene lost 3 bases, with 12 bases spanning the gap. The CDR3 spells CASSWEGPYTEAFF. CDR3 DNA: TGTGCCAGCAGTTGGGAGGGGCCTTACACTGAAGCTTTCTTT.

This clonotype was detected a few times. CDR3 amino acids: CASSLVVRDNEQFF. As DNA, the CDR3 is TGTGCCAGCAGCTTAGTTGTACGAGACAATGAGCAGTTCTTC. The chain joins TRBV7-2 to TRBJ2-1; D unclear. The CDR3 has 14 amino acids. V dropped 1 base and J dropped 5 bases, with 9 bases sitting between them. Germline CDR1 reads SGHTA; CDR2 reads FQGNSA.

The V call is TRBV15, the J call TRBJ2-5; possible D gene TRBD2, 6 bases. The CDR3 is 14 amino acids. Per germline, CDR1 LNHNV and CDR2 YYDKDF (reference sequence). V was clipped by 5 bases and J by 5 bases, with 15 bases between them. DNA for the CDR3: TGTGCCACCAGCCCGGGAAGGGAGGAGGAGACCCAGTACTTC. It translates to CATSPGREEETQYF.

The gene calls are TRBV19 and TRBJ2-1; no reliable D call. CDR1 is LNHDA and CDR2 is SQIVND in the germline V gene (reference sequence). With 7 bases removed from V and 3 bases from J, the gap between germline ends came to 13 bases. There are 14 residues in the CDR3. CDR3 bases: TGTGCCAGTAAAAGGTCAGATAGCTACAATGAGCAGTTCTTC. This encodes CASKRSDSYNEQFF.

This clonotype was detected once. The chain uses TRBV5-6 and TRBJ2-3; D is ambiguous. The germline V and J ends were trimmed by 8 bases and 0 bases, with 10 bases remaining between them. The CDR3 has 13 residues. The germline V gene encodes CDR1 SGHDT and CDR2 YYEEEE. The CDR3: CASGPPSTDTQYF. For the CDR3, the DNA is TGTGCCAGTGGACCGCCAAGCACAGATACGCAGTATTTT.

This rearrangement joins TRBV6-5 to TRBJ1-6, with no clear D. The germline V and J ends were trimmed by 7 bases and 0 bases, with 7 bases remaining between them. The CDR3 is 14 residues long. From germline, CDR1 is MNHEY and CDR2 SVGAGI. This CDR3 reads CASKKLSYNSPLHF. CDR3 nucleotides: TGTGCCAGCAAGAAGCTCTCCTATAATTCACCCCTCCACTTT.

This clonotype was observed a handful of times. V gene TRBV6-5 combines with J gene TRBJ2-3; D is uncertain. CDR3 length equals 13 residues. Trimming stripped 2 bases from V and 3 bases from J, with 6 bases between. Looked up from germline, CDR1 is MNHEY and CDR2 is SVGAGI. The CDR3 DNA reads TGTGCCAGCAGTTACCTGAGGACAGATACGCAGTATTTT. As protein: CASSYLRTDTQYF.

This chain connects TRBV7-9 to TRBJ1-5, with D perhaps TRBD1 (6 bases). Trimming shortened V by 8 bases and J by 6 bases, and 17 bases separated the two germline ends. This CDR3 region has 14 residues. Looked up from germline, CDR1 is SEHNR and CDR2 is FQNEAQ (reference sequence). The CDR3 DNA reads TGTGCCAGCGGTTCGGGACAAACTGGTCAGCCCCAGCATTTT. Protein sequence: CASGSGQTGQPQHF.

The V call is TRBV20-1, the J call TRBJ2-7; unclear D gene. CDR1 and CDR2 (germline): DFQATT, SNEGSKA (reference sequence). The CDR3 totals 14 residues. Trimming removed 4 bases from V and 3 bases from J, with 16 bases in between. The CDR3 DNA sequence: TGCAGTGCTACGAAATTAGGAGAAGGCTACGAGCAGTACTTC. Translating it yields CSATKLGEGYEQYF.

This chain joins TRBV12-3 or TRBV12-4 and TRBJ2-7; 7 bases are shared with TRBD2. The junction had 12 bases not matched to a gene; V was cut back by 3 bases and J by 4 bases. This CDR3 comprises 16 residues. The CDR3: CASSFGGSPLVYEQYF. CDR3 DNA: TGTGCCAGCAGTTTCGGCGGGAGCCCGTTAGTATACGAGCAGTACTTC.

This chain connects TRBV7-8 to TRBJ1-4, with a tentative D call TRBD1 (6 bases). The germline V gene has CDR1 SGHVS and CDR2 FQNEAQ. Trimming stripped 3 bases from V and 0 bases from J, with 11 bases between. The length of the CDR3 is 16 residues. CDR3 nucleotide sequence: TGTGCCAGCAGCTTTCGACCAGGGGCAACTAATGAAAAACTGTTTTTT. It codes for CASSFRPGATNEKLFF. Full variable domain (rest looked up from reference TRBV7-8 and TRBJ1-4): GAGVSQSPRYKVAKRGQDVALRCDPISGHVSLFWYQQALGQGPEFLTYFQNEAQLDKSGLPSDRFFAERPEGSVSTLKIQRTQQEDSAVYLCASSFRPGATNEKLFFGSGTQLSVL.